What follows describes a single TCR beta chain. Its antigen remains unknown. This CDR3 is also generated by other DNA sequences in the sample. Profiling relied on immunoSEQ multiplex PCR, and the TCRdb table lists in-frame clones only, not all of them. Here the sample spans about 2 million clones, approximately 95% being singletons. Selected positively for CCR7 and CD45RO-negative, naive CD8 cells excluded terminally differentiated effector memory CD45RA+ cells. The sample comes from a study of shared clonotypes between healthy human individuals. Study-level results: Sharing across several donors was seen in roughly 5.2% of naive CD4 clonotypes. Despite large depth, sorted-subset datasets appeared incompletely sequenced.

The sequenced sample was naive CD8+ T cells sorted from blood. The clonotype was recovered from a man between 18 and 35 years old in good health.

The CDR3 region has the DNA TGCAGCGTGACAGGCTCTGGGGCCAACGTCCTGACTTTC. It specifies CSVTGSGANVLTF. The V call is TRBV29-1, the J call TRBJ2-6; D might be TRBD1 (6 bases). V dropped 6 bases and J dropped 0 bases, with 6 bases sitting between them. The CDR3 runs 13 residues. Germline loops: CDR1 SQVTM, CDR2 ANQGSEA.